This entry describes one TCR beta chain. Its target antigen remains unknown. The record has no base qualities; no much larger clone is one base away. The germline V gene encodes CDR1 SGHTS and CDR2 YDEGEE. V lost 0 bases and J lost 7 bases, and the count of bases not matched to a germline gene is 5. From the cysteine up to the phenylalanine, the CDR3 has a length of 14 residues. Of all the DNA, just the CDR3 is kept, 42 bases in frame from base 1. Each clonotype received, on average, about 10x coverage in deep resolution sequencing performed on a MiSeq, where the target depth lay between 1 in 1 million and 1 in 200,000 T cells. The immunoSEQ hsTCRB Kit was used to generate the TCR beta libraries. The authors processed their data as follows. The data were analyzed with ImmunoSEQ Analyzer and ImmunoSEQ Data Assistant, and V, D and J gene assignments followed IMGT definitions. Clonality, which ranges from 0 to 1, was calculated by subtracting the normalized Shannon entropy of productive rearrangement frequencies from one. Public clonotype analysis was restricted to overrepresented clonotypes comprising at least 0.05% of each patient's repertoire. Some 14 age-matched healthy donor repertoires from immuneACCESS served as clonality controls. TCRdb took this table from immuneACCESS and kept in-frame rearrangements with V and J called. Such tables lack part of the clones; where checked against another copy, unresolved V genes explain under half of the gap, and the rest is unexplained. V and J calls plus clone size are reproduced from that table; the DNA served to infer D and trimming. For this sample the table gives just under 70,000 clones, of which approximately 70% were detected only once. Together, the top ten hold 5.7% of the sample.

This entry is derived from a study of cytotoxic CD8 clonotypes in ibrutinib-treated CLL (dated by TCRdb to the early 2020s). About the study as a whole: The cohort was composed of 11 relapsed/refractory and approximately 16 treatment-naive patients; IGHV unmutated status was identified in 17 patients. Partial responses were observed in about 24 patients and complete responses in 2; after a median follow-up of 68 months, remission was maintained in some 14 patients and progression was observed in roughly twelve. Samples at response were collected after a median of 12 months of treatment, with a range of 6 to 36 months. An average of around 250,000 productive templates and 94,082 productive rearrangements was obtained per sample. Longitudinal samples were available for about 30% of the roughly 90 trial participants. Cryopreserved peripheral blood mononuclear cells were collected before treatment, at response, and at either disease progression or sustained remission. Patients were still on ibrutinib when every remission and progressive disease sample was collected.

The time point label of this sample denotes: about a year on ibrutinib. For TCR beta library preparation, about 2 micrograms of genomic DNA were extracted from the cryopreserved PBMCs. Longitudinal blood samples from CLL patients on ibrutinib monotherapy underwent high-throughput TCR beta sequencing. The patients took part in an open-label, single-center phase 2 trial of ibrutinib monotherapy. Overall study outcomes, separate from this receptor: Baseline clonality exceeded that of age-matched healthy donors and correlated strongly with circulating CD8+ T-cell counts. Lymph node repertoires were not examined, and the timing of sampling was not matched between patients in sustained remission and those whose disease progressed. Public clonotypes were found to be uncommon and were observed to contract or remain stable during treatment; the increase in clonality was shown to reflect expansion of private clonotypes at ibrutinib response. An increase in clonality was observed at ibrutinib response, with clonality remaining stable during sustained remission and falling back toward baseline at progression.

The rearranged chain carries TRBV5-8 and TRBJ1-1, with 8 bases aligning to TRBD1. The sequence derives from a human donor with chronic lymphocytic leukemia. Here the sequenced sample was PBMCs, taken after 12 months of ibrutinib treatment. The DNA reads TGTGCCAGCAGCTTGGTCACAGGGGGTGGTGAAGCTTTCTTT. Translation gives CASSLVTGGGEAFF.